This T cell receptor (beta chain) was obtained from a study of regulatory T cells in long-lasting Graves disease. Study findings and constraints: Persistent disease favored TRBV28, TRBJ1-2 and TRBJ2-5. New patients shared fewer public clonotypes (about 1,000) than persistent patients did (2,741).

The time point denotes: persistent/refractory GD, antithyroid drugs over 5 years with positive TRAb. Construction of the TCR library relied on RNA isolated from PBMCs. Staff drew approximately 9.9 milliliters of peripheral blood into EDTA tubes. Relying on iRepertoire HTBI primers and Arm-PCR of CDR3 regions, the team built TCR beta libraries. TCRdb reanalysed the multiplex PCR reads using MiXCR and keeps one entry per CDR3 protein. The profile shows nearly 350,000 distinct CDR3 sequences, roughly 21% of them singletons. The CDR3 totals 17 residues. J lost 0 bases, V lost 6 bases, and 9 bases had no gene match. Germline V gene data show CDR1 as SEHNR and CDR2 as FQNEAQ (reference sequence). This clonotype was observed a handful of times. Its cognate antigen is unknown.

Sequencing used peripheral blood mononuclear cells (PBMCs), obtained when the disease was refractory, from a patient treated with antithyroid drugs. The V gene is TRBV7-9, the J gene TRBJ1-3, with 9 bases lining up with TRBD1. This TCR was recovered from a female donor with Graves disease. The CDR3 sequence: CASSPTSGQGSGNTIYF. The CDR3 DNA follows: TGTGCCAGCAGTCCAACCTCGGGACAGGGCTCTGGAAACACCATATATTTT.